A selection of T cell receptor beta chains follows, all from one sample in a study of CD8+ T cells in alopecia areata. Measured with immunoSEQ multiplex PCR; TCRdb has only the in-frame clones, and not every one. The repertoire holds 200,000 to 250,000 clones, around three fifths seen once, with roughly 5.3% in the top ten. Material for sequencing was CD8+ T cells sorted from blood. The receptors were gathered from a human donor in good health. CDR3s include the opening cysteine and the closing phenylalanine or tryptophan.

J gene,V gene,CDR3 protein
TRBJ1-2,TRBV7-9,CASSTRDSEPNYGYTF
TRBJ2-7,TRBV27,CASSLSGSSYEQYF
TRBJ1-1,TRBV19,CASSIGRENTEAFF
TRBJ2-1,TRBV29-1,CSVDDLAGSSYNEQFF
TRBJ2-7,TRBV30,CAWSGGFGSSYEQYF
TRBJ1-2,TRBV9,CASSERTGANYGYTF
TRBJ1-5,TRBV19,CASTPDGGVNQPQHF
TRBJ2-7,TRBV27,CASSSPGQQAYEQYF
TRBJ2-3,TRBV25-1,CASSGWGAPDTQYF
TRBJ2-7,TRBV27,CASSLSGPYEQYF
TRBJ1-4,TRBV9,CASSEGDRINEKLFF
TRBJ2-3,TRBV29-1,CSVELTSGGPDTQYF
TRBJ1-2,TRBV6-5,CASSSGNYGYTF
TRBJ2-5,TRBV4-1,CASSQERAGGHETQYF
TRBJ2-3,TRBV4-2,CASSQAMGQGSTDTQYF
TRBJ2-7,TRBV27,CASSFVGYEQYF
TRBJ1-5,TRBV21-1,CASSKAQGRPANQPQHF
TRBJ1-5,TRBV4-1,CASSPGVVNQPQHF
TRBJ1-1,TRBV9,CASSVGTGSNTEAFF
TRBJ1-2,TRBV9,CASSPWDRDYGYTF
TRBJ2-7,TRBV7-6,CASSTAQGLEYEQYF
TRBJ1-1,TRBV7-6,CATTPLGLGTEAFF
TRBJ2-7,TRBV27,CASSWATDILYEQYF
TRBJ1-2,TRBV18,CASSSPDRGVYGYTF
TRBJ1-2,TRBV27,CASSPTRQEQTNYGYTF
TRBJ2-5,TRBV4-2,CASSQDRDYQETQYF
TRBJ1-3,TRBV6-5,CASSSWGSGNTIYF
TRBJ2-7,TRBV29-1,CSVGGGGSEQYF
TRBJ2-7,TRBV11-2,CASSSGTGGPLSYEQYF
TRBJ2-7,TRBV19,CASSLRVWYEQYF
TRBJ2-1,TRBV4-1,CASSQDQSAGEQFF
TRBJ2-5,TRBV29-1,CSVNYVAWVETQYF
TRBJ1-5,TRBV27,CASSLRGLDNQPQHF
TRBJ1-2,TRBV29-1,CSVEDRYGYTF
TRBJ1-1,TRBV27,CASSYGTGSTEAFF
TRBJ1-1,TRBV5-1,CASSLTGVNTEAFF
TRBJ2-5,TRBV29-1,CSVPVAVGTQYF
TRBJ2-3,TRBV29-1,CSVDLGAQLSTDTQYF
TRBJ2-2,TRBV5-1,CASSPYIKNTGELFF
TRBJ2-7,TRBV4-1,CASSPGLAGGRSYEQYF
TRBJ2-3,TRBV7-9,CASSDRGWSTDTQYF